This T cell receptor beta chain was identified in a study of shared clonotypes between healthy human individuals (TCRdb year 2020). Turning to the overall study: Three men and a couple of women, aged 18 to 49 years, made up the cohort. Per donor, leukapheresis produced somewhere between about 0.94 and 9.5 billion PBMCs. Blood TCR repertoires of about five healthy adults were deeply sequenced to estimate repertoire size and the extent of clonotype sharing between individuals. To increase sequencing depth and limit assay-specific biases, TCR repertoire library preparation and sequencing were carried out by different laboratories using diverse techniques. On the study overall, not on this receptor specifically: The genetic and exposure-history diversity represented was limited by the small number of donors. Only blood was sampled, and tissue TCR repertoires likely differ from those in blood. Based on pairwise subsampling, the degree of clonotype sharing among donors was expected to be affected by sequencing depth.

Donors were healthy HIV-negative adults with no recently reported acute infections or vaccinations. All donors were Caucasian adults living in Nashville, Tennessee, USA. For unsorted samples, tens of millions of PBMCs were counted, and genomic DNA was extracted using the QIAamp DNA Blood Mini kit. After blood collection by leukapheresis, PBMCs were isolated using Ficoll-Histopaque density gradient centrifugation and then cryopreserved in the vapor phase of liquid nitrogen. Details on this clone: Its antigen is not yet known. Base qualities are not at hand, and no much larger clone is one base apart.

Using the deep immunoSEQ assay, TCR CDR3 regions were amplified from genomic DNA by multiplex PCR. For each cell subset, the extracted genomic DNA was distributed evenly across all wells of several immunoSEQ 96-well plates, and each plate served as one replicate. For unsorted PBMC, approximately 0.3 ug genomic DNA, equal to about 29,000 T cell genomes, was loaded into each replicate PCR. Genomic DNA from unsorted PBMC was sequenced over ten immunoSEQ deep assay plates. Purified libraries were quantified with a Qubit 3.0 fluorometer, sized on a Bioanalyzer 2100, and re-quantified with the KAPA Library Quantification kit. Every immunoSEQ 96-well plate was sequenced on a separate single-read 150-cycle Illumina NextSeq 550 flow cell. In the original analysis: Because the immunoSEQ output held only junctional sequences and lacked quality scores, the filtering could not match the filtering applied to full-length reads. To assign V/J genes and CDR3, sequences were annotated against IMGT germline references using PyIR, a Python wrapper for IgBLAST v1.9. Reads with weak V/J assignments (E-value above 1e-6), missing CDR3, stop codons, out-of-frame junctions, or ambiguous translated residues were removed. V3J clonotypes were defined by identical inferred V gene, J gene, and CDR3 amino acid sequence. To compute the percentage overlap between repertoires, the number of shared unique clonotypes was divided by the size of the smaller repertoire. Three approaches were used to assess repertoire richness: RTK rarefaction, the Chao1 estimator, and Recon v2.1 estimates of unobserved clonotypes. Drawn from immuneACCESS, this table holds only the in-frame rearrangements with V and J called that TCRdb kept. Clones are partly lost; checked studies trace under half to an unresolved V gene and leave the rest unexplained. That table furnishes V, J and clone size, whereas the DNA furnished D and trimming. Counted in this sample were approximately 500,000 clones; 60% to 85% of them appeared once. The ten largest clonotypes hold around 13% of the sample.

V is pared back by 8 bases and J by 1 base, with 13 bases lying between the germline termini. According to the germline V gene, CDR1 reads SQVTM and CDR2 reads ANQGSEA. Taken from cysteine to phenylalanine, the CDR3 has 13 residues. Just CDR3 DNA is preserved here, 39 bases in frame from base 1. Sequencing was carried out using PBMCs. The TCR was taken from a woman in her forties in good health. Some clones in this sample may be carry-over from other donors' samples. The sequence is built from TRBV29-1 and TRBJ2-3; the D gene is possibly TRBD1 or TRBD2, each agreeing over 5 bases. The encoded CDR3 is CSLAWDGTDTQYF. Here is the DNA: TGCAGCCTTGCCTGGGACGGCACAGATACGCAGTATTTT.